The entry that follows covers one T cell receptor (beta chain) sequence. Antigen unknown. The sample belongs to a study of T cells after yellow fever vaccination. Findings and limits, study-wide: Booster samples showed a return of most primary-vaccination clones (under 98% CD4, 88% CD8). A limited proportion of clonotypes was detected within both the CD4 and CD8 compartments. FACS-sorted repertoires could contain abundant clonotypes contaminating from the bulk population.

The CDR3 is made up of 12 amino acids. The V end was cut by 5 bases, the J end by 5 bases, with 13 bases between. CDR1 DFQATT and CDR2 SNEGSKA come from the germline V gene (reference sequence). TCRdb re-derived calls from the 5' RACE reads in MiXCR, one entry per CDR3 protein. The sample consists of 450,000 to 650,000 distinct CDR3 sequences, less than 15% of them appearing once. The V gene is TRBV20-1, the J gene TRBJ2-7; D is undetermined. Sample: PBMCs, taken on the day of the yellow fever booster vaccination. The sequence was obtained from a man in his thirties or forties who received the YFV17D yellow fever vaccine. The chain's CDR3 is CSARWSLHEQYF. CDR3 nucleotide sequence: TGCAGTGCTCGCTGGAGTTTGCACGAGCAGTACTTC.